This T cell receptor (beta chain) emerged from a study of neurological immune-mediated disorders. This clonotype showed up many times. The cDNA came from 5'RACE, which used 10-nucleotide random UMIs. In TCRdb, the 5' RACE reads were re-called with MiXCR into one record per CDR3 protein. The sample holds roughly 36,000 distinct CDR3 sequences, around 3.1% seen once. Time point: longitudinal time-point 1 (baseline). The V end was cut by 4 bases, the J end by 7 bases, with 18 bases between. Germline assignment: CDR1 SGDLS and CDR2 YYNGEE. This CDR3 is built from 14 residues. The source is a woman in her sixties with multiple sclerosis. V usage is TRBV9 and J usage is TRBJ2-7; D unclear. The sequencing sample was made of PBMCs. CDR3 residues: CASSPQGYGQEQYF. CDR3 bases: TGTGCCAGCAGCCCACAAGGTTACGGGCAGGAGCAGTACTTC.